This T cell receptor beta chain was captured in a study of blood T cell repertoires in COVID-19. Sequenced by immunoSEQ multiplex PCR; TCRdb stores in-frame clones only, minus some. The sample shows 200,000 to 250,000 clones, approximately 85% of them seen only once. Germline V lookup: CDR1 SGHAT, CDR2 FQDESV (reference sequence). The CDR3 is 14 residues long. V shed 1 base and J shed 8 bases, with 12 bases lying between them. The sample comprised peripheral blood. This TCR was recovered from a woman in her 70s with COVID-19, enrolled during active disease. The chain is built from TRBV11-1 and TRBJ2-1; a weak D match, TRBD2 (5 bases). In nucleotides, the CDR3 is TGTGCCAGCAGCTTAGAAATAACTAGTCATGAGCAGTTCTTC. It translates to CASSLEITSHEQFF.